This is a list of T cell receptor beta chains from one sample in a study of T cell responses to AZD1222 COVID-19 vaccine. Some clones are missing from TCRdb's copy, which holds only in-frame ones; the method was immunoSEQ multiplex PCR. The data hold about 96,000 clones, with approximately 88% observed a single time. The material sequenced was peripheral blood, taken on day 0 of AZD1222 vaccination. The receptors stem from an adult in good health. Each CDR3 is given with its conserved first and last residue. D genes are given only for firm matches. For some rows the clone size is stated as once, few or many, or as a class when expanded; others skip it.

V gene: TRBV5-1; clone size: -; D gene: TRBD1; J gene: TRBJ1-2; CDR3 DNA: TGCGCCAGCAGCCAGGGGACAGTAGTGTCTGGGGGCTACACCTTC; CDR3 protein: CASSQGTVVSGGYTF
V gene: TRBV10-3; clone size: -; D gene: -; J gene: TRBJ1-5; CDR3 DNA: TGTGCCATCAGTGAATCCGCGCCCAATAGCAATCAGCCCCAGCATTTT; CDR3 protein: CAISESAPNSNQPQHF
V gene: TRBV5-1; clone size: -; D gene: TRBD1; J gene: TRBJ2-3; CDR3 DNA: TGCGCCAGCAGCCCCGGGACAGGGAGTTACACAGATACGCAGTATTTT; CDR3 protein: CASSPGTGSYTDTQYF
V gene: TRBV10-3; clone size: once; D gene: -; J gene: TRBJ1-2; CDR3 DNA: TGTGCCATCAGTGGGCGGGGATGGTTTGAAGGCTACACCTTC; CDR3 protein: CAISGRGWFEGYTF
V gene: TRBV15; clone size: -; D gene: -; J gene: TRBJ2-1; CDR3 DNA: TGTGCCACCAGCACACTCAGAACTGCGGCCCATGAGCAGTTCTTC; CDR3 protein: CATSTLRTAAHEQFF
V gene: TRBV19; clone size: -; D gene: -; J gene: TRBJ2-1; CDR3 DNA: TGTGCCAGTAGGAGGCGGGAAAACTACAATGAGCAGTTCTTC; CDR3 protein: CASRRRENYNEQFF
V gene: TRBV6-2/TRBV6-3; clone size: -; D gene: -; J gene: TRBJ1-2; CDR3 DNA: TGTGCCAGCAGTTCTCCTGGCTACACCTTC; CDR3 protein: CASSSPGYTF
V gene: TRBV7-3; clone size: -; D gene: TRBD2; J gene: TRBJ2-2; CDR3 DNA: TGTGCCAGCAGCTACGCCGGGACTAACCCCGGGGAGCTGTTTTTT; CDR3 protein: CASSYAGTNPGELFF
V gene: TRBV21-1; clone size: -; D gene: -; J gene: TRBJ2-7; CDR3 DNA: TGTGCCAGCAGCATGAACAACCCGGGACTAGCGGGAGATTGGCCCTACGAGCAGTACTTC; CDR3 protein: CASSMNNPGLAGDWPYEQYF
V gene: TRBV5-1; clone size: once; D gene: -; J gene: TRBJ2-1; CDR3 DNA: TGCGCCAGCAGCTTCGTTCCTCGGAATGAGCAGTTCTTC; CDR3 protein: CASSFVPRNEQFF
V gene: TRBV28; clone size: -; D gene: -; J gene: TRBJ1-5; CDR3 DNA: TGTGCCAGCACCGAACCCAGGGGCGGGGGATATAGCAATCAGCCCCAGCATTTT; CDR3 protein: CASTEPRGGGYSNQPQHF
V gene: TRBV15; clone size: -; D gene: -; J gene: TRBJ1-2; CDR3 DNA: TGTGCCACCAGCAGAGTGATGACAGGCGTTTTCGGGCCTAACTATGGCTACACCTTC; CDR3 protein: CATSRVMTGVFGPNYGYTF
V gene: TRBV28; clone size: -; D gene: TRBD2; J gene: TRBJ2-2; CDR3 DNA: TGTGCCACCAGGCGCCTAGCGGGAATCACCGGGGAGCTGTTTTTT; CDR3 protein: CATRRLAGITGELFF
V gene: TRBV5-1; clone size: -; D gene: TRBD2; J gene: TRBJ2-5; CDR3 DNA: TGCGCCAGCAGCTTGGTAGCGGGTTGGCAAGAGACCCAGTACTTC; CDR3 protein: CASSLVAGWQETQYF
V gene: TRBV10-1; clone size: -; D gene: -; J gene: TRBJ2-7; CDR3 DNA: TGCGCCAGCAGTGAGGAGTTCGATCCGTCTGAGCAGTACTTC; CDR3 protein: CASSEEFDPSEQYF
V gene: TRBV27; clone size: -; D gene: TRBD2; J gene: TRBJ2-2; CDR3 DNA: TGTGCCAGCAGTGGAAGCGGGAGAGGGGAGCTGTTTTTT; CDR3 protein: CASSGSGRGELFF
V gene: TRBV7-8; clone size: -; D gene: -; J gene: TRBJ1-1; CDR3 DNA: TGTGCCAGCAGCTCCTACAGGGTCATGAACACTGAAGCTTTCTTT; CDR3 protein: CASSSYRVMNTEAFF
V gene: TRBV5-1; clone size: -; D gene: -; J gene: TRBJ1-1; CDR3 DNA: TGCGCCAGCAGCTTGTCTTTTATAAGACCTGAAGCTTTCTTT; CDR3 protein: CASSLSFIRPEAFF
V gene: TRBV29-1; clone size: -; D gene: -; J gene: TRBJ2-7; CDR3 DNA: TGCAGCGCTTCTGGGACAACCTACGAGCAGTATTTC; CDR3 protein: CSASGTTYEQYF
V gene: TRBV6-1; clone size: -; D gene: TRBD1; J gene: TRBJ2-5; CDR3 DNA: TGTGCCAGCAGTGAGGCGACAGGGGGTGAGACCCAGTACTTC; CDR3 protein: CASSEATGGETQYF
V gene: TRBV18; clone size: once; D gene: TRBD1; J gene: TRBJ2-5; CDR3 DNA: TGTGCCAGCTCACCACCTACAGGGGGGCAAGAGACCCAGTACTTC; CDR3 protein: CASSPPTGGQETQYF
V gene: TRBV6-5; clone size: -; D gene: TRBD1; J gene: TRBJ1-2; CDR3 DNA: TGTGCCAGCAGTTCGGGACAGGCGTTTGACTATGGCTACACCTTC; CDR3 protein: CASSSGQAFDYGYTF
V gene: TRBV7-9; clone size: -; D gene: TRBD1; J gene: TRBJ1-1; CDR3 DNA: TGTGCCAGCAGCTCCTGGGACAGGCTAAGAGGAACTGAAGCTTTCTTT; CDR3 protein: CASSSWDRLRGTEAFF
V gene: TRBV9; clone size: -; D gene: -; J gene: TRBJ1-2; CDR3 DNA: TGTGCCAGCAGCCAGCAGGGTAACTATGGCTACACCTTC; CDR3 protein: CASSQQGNYGYTF
V gene: TRBV6-4; clone size: -; D gene: TRBD1; J gene: TRBJ1-6; CDR3 DNA: TGTGCCAGCAGTGAGGGACAGGCGGATGGGAATTCACCCCTCCACTTT; CDR3 protein: CASSEGQADGNSPLHF
V gene: TRBV5-1; clone size: -; D gene: -; J gene: TRBJ2-2; CDR3 DNA: TGCGCCAGCAGATTAACAGTGAACACCGGGGAGCTGTTTTTT; CDR3 protein: CASRLTVNTGELFF
V gene: TRBV27; clone size: -; D gene: -; J gene: TRBJ2-3; CDR3 DNA: TGTGCCTGCCGAGGCGGGCACGATACGCAGTATTTT; CDR3 protein: CACRGGHDTQYF
V gene: TRBV3-1/TRBV3-2; clone size: few; D gene: -; J gene: TRBJ2-5; CDR3 DNA: TGTGCCAGCAGCCAAGATCAGGGGAGGGGGCCGGAGACCCAGTACTTC; CDR3 protein: CASSQDQGRGPETQYF
V gene: TRBV7-3; clone size: -; D gene: -; J gene: TRBJ2-1; CDR3 DNA: TGTGCCAGCAGCTTAAAGCCGTCTAGCCAGCATGAGCAGTTCTTC; CDR3 protein: CASSLKPSSQHEQFF
V gene: TRBV28; clone size: -; D gene: TRBD2; J gene: TRBJ2-1; CDR3 DNA: TGTGCCAGCAGTATCCTAGCGGGAGTCAATGAGCAGTTCTTC; CDR3 protein: CASSILAGVNEQFF
V gene: TRBV5-1; clone size: -; D gene: -; J gene: TRBJ1-1; CDR3 DNA: TGCGCCAGCTTCCTGGGGACGAACACTGAAGCTTTCTTT; CDR3 protein: CASFLGTNTEAFF
V gene: TRBV7-2; clone size: -; D gene: TRBD1; J gene: TRBJ1-5; CDR3 DNA: TGTGCCAGCAGCCGCGGGACAGAACAGCCCCAGCATTTT; CDR3 protein: CASSRGTEQPQHF
V gene: TRBV5-1; clone size: -; D gene: TRBD2; J gene: TRBJ2-7; CDR3 DNA: TGCGCCAGCAGCTTGGGCCCTCCTAGCGGGATCGAGCAGTACTTC; CDR3 protein: CASSLGPPSGIEQYF
V gene: TRBV11-2; clone size: -; D gene: -; J gene: TRBJ2-1; CDR3 DNA: TGTGCCAGCGTAGGGGTATACAATGAGCAGTTCTTC; CDR3 protein: CASVGVYNEQFF
V gene: TRBV5-1; clone size: few; D gene: -; J gene: TRBJ1-1; CDR3 DNA: TGCGCCAGCAAGTTAGGGTATCAAACTGAAGCTTTCTTT; CDR3 protein: CASKLGYQTEAFF
V gene: TRBV12-2; clone size: -; D gene: -; J gene: TRBJ2-2; CDR3 DNA: TGTGCAAGTCGCTTAGCCTCGGGCCAGGGTACCCAGCCCGGGGAGCTGTTTTTT; CDR3 protein: CASRLASGQGTQPGELFF
V gene: TRBV7-9; clone size: -; D gene: TRBD2; J gene: TRBJ2-1; CDR3 DNA: TGTGCCAGCAGCTTTAGCGGGAGGGCCGAGGGGTTCTTC; CDR3 protein: CASSFSGRAEGFF
V gene: TRBV9; clone size: -; D gene: -; J gene: TRBJ1-1; CDR3 DNA: TGTGCCAGCAGCTCGGACCGGGGTACGGCTTTCTTT; CDR3 protein: CASSSDRGTAFF
V gene: TRBV7-8; clone size: -; D gene: TRBD2; J gene: TRBJ2-5; CDR3 DNA: TGTGCCAGCAGCTCAGGGACTAGCGGATACGAGTACCAAGAGACCCAGTACTTC; CDR3 protein: CASSSGTSGYEYQETQYF
V gene: TRBV15; clone size: -; D gene: TRBD2; J gene: TRBJ2-7; CDR3 DNA: TGTGCCACCAGCAGAGATCTCGCTAGCGGGCTCCACGAGCAGTACTTC; CDR3 protein: CATSRDLASGLHEQYF
V gene: TRBV28; clone size: -; D gene: -; J gene: TRBJ2-7; CDR3 DNA: TGTGCCAGCCGAAGCGCAGGGCACGAGCAGTACTTC; CDR3 protein: CASRSAGHEQYF
V gene: TRBV15; clone size: -; D gene: -; J gene: TRBJ1-5; CDR3 DNA: TGTGCCACCACCCAGGGTCCCAATCAGCCCCAGCATTTT; CDR3 protein: CATTQGPNQPQHF
V gene: TRBV2; clone size: -; D gene: -; J gene: TRBJ2-4; CDR3 DNA: TGTGCCAGCAGTCCCACAGGGACCCTAGCCAAAAACATTCAGTACTTC; CDR3 protein: CASSPTGTLAKNIQYF
V gene: TRBV7-2; clone size: few; D gene: -; J gene: TRBJ2-1; CDR3 DNA: TGTGCCAGCAGCTTAGCTAACTATGAGCAGTTCTTC; CDR3 protein: CASSLANYEQFF
V gene: TRBV7-2; clone size: -; D gene: -; J gene: TRBJ1-5; CDR3 DNA: TGTGCCAGCAGCTTAGCAGGGTTTGGCAATCAGCCCCAGCATTTT; CDR3 protein: CASSLAGFGNQPQHF
V gene: TRBV24-1; clone size: -; D gene: -; J gene: TRBJ1-6; CDR3 DNA: TGTGCCACCAGTGATAGGAGGTATAATTCACCCCTCCACTTT; CDR3 protein: CATSDRRYNSPLHF
V gene: TRBV4-1; clone size: -; D gene: -; J gene: TRBJ2-7; CDR3 DNA: TGCGCCAGCAGCCAAAGCTCCTACGAGCAGTACTTC; CDR3 protein: CASSQSSYEQYF
V gene: TRBV7-3; clone size: -; D gene: TRBD1; J gene: TRBJ2-4; CDR3 DNA: TGTGCCAGCAGCTTAGGTGGACAGGGTAACATTCAGTACTTC; CDR3 protein: CASSLGGQGNIQYF
V gene: TRBV9; clone size: -; D gene: -; J gene: TRBJ2-3; CDR3 DNA: TGTGCCAGCAGCGTACGAGGGGGTCTAGGTACAGATACGCAGTATTTT; CDR3 protein: CASSVRGGLGTDTQYF
V gene: TRBV11-2; clone size: -; D gene: -; J gene: TRBJ2-3; CDR3 DNA: TGTGCCAGCAGCCCTGACTCCTTGAGGAGCACAGATACGCAGTATTTT; CDR3 protein: CASSPDSLRSTDTQYF
V gene: TRBV7-3; clone size: once; D gene: TRBD2; J gene: TRBJ2-1; CDR3 DNA: TGTGCCAGCACCCGAGCGGGACTAGCGGACTACAATGAGCAGTTCTTC; CDR3 protein: CASTRAGLADYNEQFF
V gene: TRBV5-4; clone size: -; D gene: -; J gene: TRBJ2-1; CDR3 DNA: TGTGCCAGCAGCTCGGGGGCTGTCGACAATGAGCAGTTCTTC; CDR3 protein: CASSSGAVDNEQFF
V gene: TRBV30; clone size: few; D gene: TRBD1; J gene: TRBJ1-5; CDR3 DNA: TGTGCCTGGAAAAGACAGGGTTATCAGCCCCAGCATTTT; CDR3 protein: CAWKRQGYQPQHF
V gene: TRBV21-1; clone size: -; D gene: -; J gene: TRBJ1-2; CDR3 DNA: TGTGCCAGCAGCAGAGACAGCATCTATGGCTACACCTTC; CDR3 protein: CASSRDSIYGYTF
V gene: TRBV3-1/TRBV3-2; clone size: -; D gene: -; J gene: TRBJ1-5; CDR3 DNA: TGTGCCAGCAGCCAAATGAGTCAGGGTTTAGGGCAGCCCCAGCATTTT; CDR3 protein: CASSQMSQGLGQPQHF
V gene: TRBV27; clone size: -; D gene: TRBD2; J gene: TRBJ2-3; CDR3 DNA: TGTGCCAGCAGGCGGGGACTAGCGGGAGCCCCTGTCACAGATACGCAGTATTTT; CDR3 protein: CASRRGLAGAPVTDTQYF
V gene: TRBV27; clone size: -; D gene: -; J gene: TRBJ1-3; CDR3 DNA: TGTGCCAGCCCTATAACCCCTCTCAGGGGTACGTCTGGAAACACCATATATTTT; CDR3 protein: CASPITPLRGTSGNTIYF
V gene: TRBV6-5; clone size: -; D gene: -; J gene: TRBJ1-3; CDR3 DNA: TGTGCCAGCAGGGGGACACCCCTGGATGGAAACACCATATATTTT; CDR3 protein: CASRGTPLDGNTIYF
V gene: TRBV19; clone size: once; D gene: TRBD1; J gene: TRBJ2-7; CDR3 DNA: TGTGCCAGTAGTGGAGGACAGGGCTACGAGCAGTACTTC; CDR3 protein: CASSGGQGYEQYF
V gene: TRBV7-2; clone size: -; D gene: -; J gene: TRBJ1-4; CDR3 DNA: TGTGCCAGCAGCTTAGCTTGGGGCGGAAGTGAAAAACTGTTTTTT; CDR3 protein: CASSLAWGGSEKLFF